This T cell receptor (beta chain) was recorded in a study of beta chain features in type 1 diabetes. About 100 mL of blood, on average, came from one heparinised draw per donor. Markers CD45RO/CCR7/CD25/CD127/CD95/CD27 served to sort CD4+ naive, central memory, regulatory and stem cell-like memory cells. Deletions cut 4 bases from V and 6 bases from J, with 13 bases between. The CDR3 consists of 14 residues. The germline gives CDR1 SGHRS, CDR2 YFSETQ. On this clone itself: Its antigen is still unknown.

What was sequenced were expressed TCRB transcripts, since all of the isolated RNA had been reverse transcribed. Mean read depth for naive, central memory and regulatory T cell samples was about 3.6 million reads. TCRdb's copy holds only in-frame clones and misses some; the assay was immunoSEQ multiplex PCR. The table lists about 160,000 clones, approximately 9.9% of them singletons. Broader study findings: Across all four CD4+ subsets, people with type 1 diabetes showed modestly shorter TCRB CDR3s.

The chain employs TRBV5-1 and TRBJ1-4; no clear D. This TCR was recovered from a woman aged 18-29 years in good health. Sequencing input: central memory CD4+ T cells from blood. The CDR3 nucleotides are TGCGCCAGCAGCCCCACTACCACCGATGAAAAACTGTTTTTT. It yields the protein CASSPTTTDEKLFF.